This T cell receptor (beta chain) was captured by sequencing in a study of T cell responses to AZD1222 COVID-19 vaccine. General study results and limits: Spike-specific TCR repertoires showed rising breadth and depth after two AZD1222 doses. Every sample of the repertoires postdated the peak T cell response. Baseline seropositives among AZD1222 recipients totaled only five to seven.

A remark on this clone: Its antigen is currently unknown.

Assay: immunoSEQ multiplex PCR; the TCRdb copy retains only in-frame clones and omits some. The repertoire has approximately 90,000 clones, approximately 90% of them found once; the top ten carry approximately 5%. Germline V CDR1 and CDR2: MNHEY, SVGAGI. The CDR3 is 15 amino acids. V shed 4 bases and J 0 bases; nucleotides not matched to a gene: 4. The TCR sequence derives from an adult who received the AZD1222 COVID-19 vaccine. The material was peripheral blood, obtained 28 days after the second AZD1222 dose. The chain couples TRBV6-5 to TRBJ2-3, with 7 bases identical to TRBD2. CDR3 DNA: TGTGCCAGCAGTTTCCTAGCGGAGAGCACAGATACGCAGTATTTT. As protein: CASSFLAESTDTQYF.